The subject of this entry is one T cell receptor beta chain. Its antigen remains unknown. The data are from a study of cytomegalovirus exposure and HLA in healthy donors. At the level of the study: An earlier analysis found fewer than 120 million unique TCR beta sequences from approximately 200 million T cells. The study's findings and limits: According to a later analysis, donors in an Asian-associated ancestry cluster reportedly had fewer N-insertions than the approximately 670-donor mean.

It was with 60 Vbeta and 13 Jbeta primers that the PCR ran. Sequencing was performed with immunoSEQ multiplex PCR; in TCRdb, only in-frame clones are kept and a portion is missing. The sample carries some 190,000 clones, 82% recorded once. Sequencing was carried out using PBMCs. The TCR sequence derives from a man aged 35 to 55 in good health and CMV-seronegative.

The DNA for the CDR3 is TGCGCCAGCAGCCTCATACTAGCGGGACACAATGAGCAGTTCTTC. Its protein is CASSLILAGHNEQFF. The chain joins TRBV4-1 to TRBJ2-1, with 10 bases that match TRBD2. CDR1 and CDR2 from the germline V gene are MGHRA and YSYEKL. The CDR3 is 15 residues long. Trimming took 4 bases from V and 5 from J; bases not matched to a gene: 5.